Sequencing of this T cell receptor (beta chain) was carried out in a study of cytomegalovirus exposure and HLA in healthy donors. Points from the study as a whole: A later analysis found common viral pathogens apparently linked to several of the most significant clusters. According to reports, the classifier identified cytomegalovirus status with high specificity and sensitivity.

In the case of this clone: What it binds is not known.

Donors in the study were healthy people who gave bone marrow. The PCR employed 60 Vbeta primers together with 13 Jbeta primers. Sequencing was performed with immunoSEQ multiplex PCR; in TCRdb, only in-frame clones are kept and a portion is missing. The table lists about 160,000 clones, around 69% of them singletons. The TCR comes from a man in his fifties or sixties in good health and CMV-seronegative. Sample: PBMCs.

CDR3 nucleotides: TGTGCCTGGAGTCGACTGACTAGCAATCAGCCCCAGCATTTT. Its protein is CAWSRLTSNQPQHF. The gene calls are TRBV30 and TRBJ1-5; no clear D gene. Germline values: CDR1 GTSNPN, CDR2 SVGIG (reference sequence). This CDR3 contains 14 residues. V lost 2 bases and J 0 bases, leaving 8 bases between the germline ends.